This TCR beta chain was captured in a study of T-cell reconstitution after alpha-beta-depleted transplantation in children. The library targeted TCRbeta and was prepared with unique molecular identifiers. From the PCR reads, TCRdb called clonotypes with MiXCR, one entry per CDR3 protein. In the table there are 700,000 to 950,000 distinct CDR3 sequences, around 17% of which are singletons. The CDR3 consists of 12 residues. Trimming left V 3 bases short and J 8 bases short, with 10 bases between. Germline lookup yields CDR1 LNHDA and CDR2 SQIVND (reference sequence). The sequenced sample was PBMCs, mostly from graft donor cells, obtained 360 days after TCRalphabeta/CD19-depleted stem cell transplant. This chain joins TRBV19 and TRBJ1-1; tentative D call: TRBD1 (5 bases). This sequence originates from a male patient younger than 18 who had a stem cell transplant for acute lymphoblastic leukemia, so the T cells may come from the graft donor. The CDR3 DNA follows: TGTGCCAGTAGTATCGGAGCAGGGGAAGCTTTCTTT. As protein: CASSIGAGEAFF.